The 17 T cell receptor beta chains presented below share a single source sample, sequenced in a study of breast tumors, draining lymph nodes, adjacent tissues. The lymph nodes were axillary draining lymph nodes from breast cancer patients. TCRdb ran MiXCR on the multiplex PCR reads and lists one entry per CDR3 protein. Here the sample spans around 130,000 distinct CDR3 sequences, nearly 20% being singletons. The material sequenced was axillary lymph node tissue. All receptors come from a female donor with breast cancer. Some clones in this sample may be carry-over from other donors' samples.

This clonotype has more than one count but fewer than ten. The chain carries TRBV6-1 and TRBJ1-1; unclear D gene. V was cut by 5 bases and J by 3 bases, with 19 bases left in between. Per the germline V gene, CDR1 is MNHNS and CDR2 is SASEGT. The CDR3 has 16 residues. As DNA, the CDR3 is TGTGCCAGCAGTCCTCACGGGCCGGGTGGGGACACTGAAGCTTTCTTT. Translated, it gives CASSPHGPGGDTEAFF.

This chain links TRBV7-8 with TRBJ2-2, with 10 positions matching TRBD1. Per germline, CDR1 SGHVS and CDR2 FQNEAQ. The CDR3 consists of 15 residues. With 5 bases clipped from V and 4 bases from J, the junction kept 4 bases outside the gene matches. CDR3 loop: CASSTDRGLTGELFF. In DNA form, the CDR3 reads TGTGCCAGCAGCACCGACAGGGGGCTCACCGGGGAGCTGTTTTTT.

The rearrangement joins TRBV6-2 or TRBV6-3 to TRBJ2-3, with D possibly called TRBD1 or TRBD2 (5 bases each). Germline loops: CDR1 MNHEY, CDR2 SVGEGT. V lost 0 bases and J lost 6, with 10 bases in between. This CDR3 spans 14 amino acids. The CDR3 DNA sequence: TGTGCCAGCAGTTACTCAAACGGGGCGGATACGCAGTATTTT. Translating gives CASSYSNGADTQYF.

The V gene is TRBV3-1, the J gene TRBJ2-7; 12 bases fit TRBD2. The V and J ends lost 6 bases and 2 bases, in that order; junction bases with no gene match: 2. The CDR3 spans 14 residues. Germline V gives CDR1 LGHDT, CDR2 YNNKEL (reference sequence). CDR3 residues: CASRRLAGAYEQYF. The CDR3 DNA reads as TGTGCCAGCAGAAGACTAGCGGGGGCCTACGAGCAGTACTTC.

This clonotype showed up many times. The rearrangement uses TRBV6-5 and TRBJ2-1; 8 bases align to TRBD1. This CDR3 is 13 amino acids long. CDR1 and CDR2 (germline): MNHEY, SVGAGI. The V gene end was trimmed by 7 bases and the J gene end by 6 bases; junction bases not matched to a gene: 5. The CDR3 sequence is CASKRQGSNEQFF. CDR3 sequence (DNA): TGTGCCAGCAAGAGACAGGGGAGCAATGAGCAGTTCTTC.

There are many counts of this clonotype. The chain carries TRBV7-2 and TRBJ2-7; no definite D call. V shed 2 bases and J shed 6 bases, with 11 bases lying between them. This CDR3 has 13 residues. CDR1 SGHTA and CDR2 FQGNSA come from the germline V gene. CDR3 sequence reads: CASSLSGWGEQYF. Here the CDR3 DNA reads TGTGCCAGCAGCTTAAGTGGCTGGGGCGAGCAGTACTTC. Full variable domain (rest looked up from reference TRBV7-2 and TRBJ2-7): GAGVSQSPSNKVTEKGKDVELRCDPISGHTALYWYRQSLGQGLEFLIYFQGNSAPDKSGLPSDRFSAERTGGSVSTLTIQRTQQEDSAVYLCASSLSGWGEQYFGPGTRLTVT.

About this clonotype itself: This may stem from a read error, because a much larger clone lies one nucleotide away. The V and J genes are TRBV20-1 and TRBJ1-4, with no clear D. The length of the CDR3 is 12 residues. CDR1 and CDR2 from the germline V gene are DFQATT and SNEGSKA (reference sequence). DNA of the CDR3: TGCAGTGCAGAAACCGGGAGCGAAAAACTGATTTTT. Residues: CSAETGSEKLIF.

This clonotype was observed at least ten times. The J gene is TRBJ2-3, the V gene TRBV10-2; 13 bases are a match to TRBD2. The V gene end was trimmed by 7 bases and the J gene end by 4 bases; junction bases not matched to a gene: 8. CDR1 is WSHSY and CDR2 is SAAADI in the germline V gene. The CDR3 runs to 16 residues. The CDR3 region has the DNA TGCGCCAGCACCGAGGAGGGACTAGCGGGACCAGATACGCAGTATTTT. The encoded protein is CASTEEGLAGPDTQYF.

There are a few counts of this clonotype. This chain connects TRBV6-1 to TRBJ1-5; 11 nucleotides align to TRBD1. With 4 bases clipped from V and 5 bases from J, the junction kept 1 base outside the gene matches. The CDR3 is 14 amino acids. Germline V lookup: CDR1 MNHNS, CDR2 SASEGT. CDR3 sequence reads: CASSGTGGYQPQHF. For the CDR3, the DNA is TGTGCCAGCAGTGGGACAGGGGGCTATCAGCCCCAGCATTTT.

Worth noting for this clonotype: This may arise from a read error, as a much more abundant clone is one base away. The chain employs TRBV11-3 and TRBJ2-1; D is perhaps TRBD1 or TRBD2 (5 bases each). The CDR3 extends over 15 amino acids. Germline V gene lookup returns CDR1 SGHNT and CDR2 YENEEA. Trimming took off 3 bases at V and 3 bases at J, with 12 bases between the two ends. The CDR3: CASSLGPNFYNEQFF. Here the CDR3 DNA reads TGTGCCAGCAGCTTGGGACCGAACTTCTACAATGAGCAGTTCTTC.

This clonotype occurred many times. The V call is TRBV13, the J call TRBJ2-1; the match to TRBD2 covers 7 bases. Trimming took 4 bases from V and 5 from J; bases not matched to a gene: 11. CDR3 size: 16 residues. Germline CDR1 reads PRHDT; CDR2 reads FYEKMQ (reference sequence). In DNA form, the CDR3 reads TGTGCCAGCAGCTGGACCTCTAGCGGCATTGACAATGAGCAGTTCTTC. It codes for CASSWTSSGIDNEQFF.

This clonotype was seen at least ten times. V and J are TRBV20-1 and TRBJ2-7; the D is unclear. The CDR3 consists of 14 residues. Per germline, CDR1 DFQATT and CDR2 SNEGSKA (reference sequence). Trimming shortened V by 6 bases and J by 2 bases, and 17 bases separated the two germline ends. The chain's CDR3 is CSAAQAWPPYEQYF. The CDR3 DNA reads TGCAGTGCGGCCCAGGCTTGGCCCCCCTACGAGCAGTACTTC.

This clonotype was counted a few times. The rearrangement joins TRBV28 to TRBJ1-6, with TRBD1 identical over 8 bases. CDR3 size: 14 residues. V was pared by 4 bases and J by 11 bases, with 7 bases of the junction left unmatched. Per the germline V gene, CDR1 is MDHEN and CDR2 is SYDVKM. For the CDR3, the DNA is TGTGCCAGCAGTTACGGACAGGGCCAAGCACCCCTCCACTTT. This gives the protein CASSYGQGQAPLHF.

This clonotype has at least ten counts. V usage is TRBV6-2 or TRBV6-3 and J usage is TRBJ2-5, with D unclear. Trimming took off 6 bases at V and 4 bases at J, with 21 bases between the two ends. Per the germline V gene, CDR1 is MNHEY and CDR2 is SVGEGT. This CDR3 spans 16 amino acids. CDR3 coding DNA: TGTGCCAGCAGCGGCCGGCCGGGCTCTCGTTCAGAGACCCAGTACTTC. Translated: CASSGRPGSRSETQYF.

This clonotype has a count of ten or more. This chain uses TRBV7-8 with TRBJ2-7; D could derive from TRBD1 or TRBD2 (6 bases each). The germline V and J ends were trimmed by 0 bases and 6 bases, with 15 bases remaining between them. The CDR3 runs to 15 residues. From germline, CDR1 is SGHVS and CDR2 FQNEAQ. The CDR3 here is CASSLAGGPLTEQYF. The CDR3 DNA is TGTGCCAGCAGCTTAGCGGGGGGCCCTCTAACCGAGCAGTACTTC.

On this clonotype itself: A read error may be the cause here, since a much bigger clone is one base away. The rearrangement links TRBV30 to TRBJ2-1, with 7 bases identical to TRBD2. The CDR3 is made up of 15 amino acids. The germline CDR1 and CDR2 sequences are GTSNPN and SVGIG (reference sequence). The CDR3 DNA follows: TGTGCCTGGAGTTCAGCGGGGCGGTTCTACGATGAGCAGTTCTTC. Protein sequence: CAWSSAGRFYDEQFF.

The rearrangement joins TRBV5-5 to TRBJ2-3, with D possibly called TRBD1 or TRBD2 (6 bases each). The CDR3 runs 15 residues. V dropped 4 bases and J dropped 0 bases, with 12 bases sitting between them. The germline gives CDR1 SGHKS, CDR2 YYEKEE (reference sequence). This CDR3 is CASSPIGGSTDTQYF. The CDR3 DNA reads TGTGCCAGCAGCCCCATAGGGGGGAGCACAGATACGCAGTATTTT.